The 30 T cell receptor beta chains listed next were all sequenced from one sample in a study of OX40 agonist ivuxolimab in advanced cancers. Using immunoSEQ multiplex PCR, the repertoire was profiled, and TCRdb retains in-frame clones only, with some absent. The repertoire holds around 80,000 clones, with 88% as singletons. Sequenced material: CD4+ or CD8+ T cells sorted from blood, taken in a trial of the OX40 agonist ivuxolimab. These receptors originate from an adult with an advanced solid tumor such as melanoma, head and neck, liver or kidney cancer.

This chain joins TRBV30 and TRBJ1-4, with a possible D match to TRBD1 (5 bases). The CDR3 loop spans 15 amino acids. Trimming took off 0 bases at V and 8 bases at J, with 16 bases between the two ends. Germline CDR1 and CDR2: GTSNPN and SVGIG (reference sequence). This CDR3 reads CAWSVLKGLGEKLFF. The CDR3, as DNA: TGTGCCTGGAGTGTGCTAAAGGGGTTGGGGGAAAAACTGTTTTTT.

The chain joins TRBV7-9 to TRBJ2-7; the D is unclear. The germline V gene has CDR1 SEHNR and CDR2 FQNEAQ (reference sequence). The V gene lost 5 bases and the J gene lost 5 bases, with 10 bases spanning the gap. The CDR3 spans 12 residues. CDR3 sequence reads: CASSLDWDEQYF. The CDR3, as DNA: TGTGCCAGCAGCCTCGACTGGGACGAGCAGTACTTC.

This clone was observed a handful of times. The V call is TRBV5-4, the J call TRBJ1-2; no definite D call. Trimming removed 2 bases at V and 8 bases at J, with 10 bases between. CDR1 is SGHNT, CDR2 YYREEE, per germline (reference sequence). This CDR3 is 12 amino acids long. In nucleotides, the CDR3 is TGTGCCAGCAGCTTCTTGCCAGAGGGCTACACCTTC. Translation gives CASSFLPEGYTF.

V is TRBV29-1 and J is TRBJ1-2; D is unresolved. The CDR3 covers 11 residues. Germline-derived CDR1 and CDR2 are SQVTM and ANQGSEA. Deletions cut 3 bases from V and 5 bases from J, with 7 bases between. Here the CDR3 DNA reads TGCAGCGTTGAGGTTTTTTATGGCTACACCTTC. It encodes CSVEVFYGYTF.

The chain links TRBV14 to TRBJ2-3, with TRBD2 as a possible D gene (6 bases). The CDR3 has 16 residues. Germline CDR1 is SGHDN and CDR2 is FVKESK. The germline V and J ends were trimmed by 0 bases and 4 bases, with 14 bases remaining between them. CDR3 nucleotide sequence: TGTGCCAGCAGCCAAGATATACTAGCTGGCGCAGATACGCAGTATTTT. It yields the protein CASSQDILAGADTQYF. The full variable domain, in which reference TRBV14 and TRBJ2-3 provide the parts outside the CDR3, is EAGVTQFPSHSVIEKGQTVTLRCDPISGHDNLYWYRRVMGKEIKFLLHFVKESKQDESGMPNNRFLAERTGGTYSTLKVQPAELEDSGVYFCASSQDILAGADTQYFGPGTRLTVL.

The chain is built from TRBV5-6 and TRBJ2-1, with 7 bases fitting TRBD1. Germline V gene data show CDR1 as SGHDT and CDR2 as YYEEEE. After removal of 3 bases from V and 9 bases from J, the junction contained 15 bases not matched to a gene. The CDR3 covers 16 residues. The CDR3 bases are TGTGCCAGCAGCTACCTACCGACAGGGCGAAAGGGTGAGCAGTTCTTC. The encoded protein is CASSYLPTGRKGEQFF.

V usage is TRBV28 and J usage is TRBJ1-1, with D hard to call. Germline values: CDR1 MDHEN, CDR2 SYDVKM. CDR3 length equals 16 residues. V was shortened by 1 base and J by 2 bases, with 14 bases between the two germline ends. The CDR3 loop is CASSLLAGGGNTEAFF. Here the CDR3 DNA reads TGTGCCAGCAGTTTATTGGCAGGAGGTGGAAACACTGAAGCTTTCTTT.

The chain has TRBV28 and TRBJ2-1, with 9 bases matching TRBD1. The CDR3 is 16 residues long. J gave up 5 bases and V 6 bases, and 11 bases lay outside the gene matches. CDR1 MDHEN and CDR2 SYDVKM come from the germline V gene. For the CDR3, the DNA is TGTGCCAGCAGAACAGGAGGGACAGGGTTTCACAATGAGCAGTTCTTC. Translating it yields CASRTGGTGFHNEQFF.

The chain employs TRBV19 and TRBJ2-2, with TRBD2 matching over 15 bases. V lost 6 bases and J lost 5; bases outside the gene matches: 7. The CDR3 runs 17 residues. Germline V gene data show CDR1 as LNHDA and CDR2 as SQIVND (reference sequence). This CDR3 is CASRGRGLAGGTGELFF. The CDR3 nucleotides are TGTGCCAGTAGGGGAAGGGGACTAGCGGGAGGTACCGGGGAGCTGTTTTTT.

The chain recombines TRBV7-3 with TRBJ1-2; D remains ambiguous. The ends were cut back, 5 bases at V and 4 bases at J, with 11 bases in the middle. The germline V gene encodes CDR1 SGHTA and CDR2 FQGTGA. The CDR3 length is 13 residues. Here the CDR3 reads CASSGDRGYGYTF. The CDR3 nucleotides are TGTGCCAGCAGCGGGGATCGCGGCTATGGCTACACCTTC.

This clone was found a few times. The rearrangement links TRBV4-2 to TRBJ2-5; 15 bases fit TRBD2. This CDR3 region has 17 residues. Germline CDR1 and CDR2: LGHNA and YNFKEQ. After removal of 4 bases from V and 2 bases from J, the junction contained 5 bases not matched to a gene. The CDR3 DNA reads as TGTGCCAGCAGCCCGGGACTAGCGGGAGGATGGCAAGAGACCCAGTACTTC. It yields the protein CASSPGLAGGWQETQYF.

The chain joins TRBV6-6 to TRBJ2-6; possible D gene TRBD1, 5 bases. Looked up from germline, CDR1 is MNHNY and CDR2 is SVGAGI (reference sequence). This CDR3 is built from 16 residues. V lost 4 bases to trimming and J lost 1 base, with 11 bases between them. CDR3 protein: CASSFDQGSGANVLTF. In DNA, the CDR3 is TGTGCCAGCAGTTTCGACCAGGGTTCTGGGGCCAACGTCCTGACTTTC.

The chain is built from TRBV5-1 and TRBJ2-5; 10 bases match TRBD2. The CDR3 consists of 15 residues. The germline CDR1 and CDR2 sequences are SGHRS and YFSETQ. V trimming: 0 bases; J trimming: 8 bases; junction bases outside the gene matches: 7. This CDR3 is CASSLGSSGSITQYF. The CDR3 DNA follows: TGCGCCAGCAGCTTGGGGTCTAGCGGGAGTATTACCCAGTACTTC.

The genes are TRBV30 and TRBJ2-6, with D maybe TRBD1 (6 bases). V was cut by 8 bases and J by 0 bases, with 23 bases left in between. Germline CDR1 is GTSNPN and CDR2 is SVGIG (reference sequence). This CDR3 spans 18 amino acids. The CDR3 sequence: CAGAAIWTVISGANVLTF. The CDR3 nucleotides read TGTGCCGGGGCGGCTATCTGGACAGTGATCTCTGGGGCCAACGTCCTGACTTTC.

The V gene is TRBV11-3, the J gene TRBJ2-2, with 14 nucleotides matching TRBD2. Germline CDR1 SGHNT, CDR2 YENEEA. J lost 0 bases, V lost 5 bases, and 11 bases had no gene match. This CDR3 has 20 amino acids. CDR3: CASSRRLAGGPRANTGELFF. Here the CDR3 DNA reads TGTGCCAGCAGCCGAAGACTAGCGGGAGGGCCAAGGGCGAACACCGGGGAGCTGTTTTTT.

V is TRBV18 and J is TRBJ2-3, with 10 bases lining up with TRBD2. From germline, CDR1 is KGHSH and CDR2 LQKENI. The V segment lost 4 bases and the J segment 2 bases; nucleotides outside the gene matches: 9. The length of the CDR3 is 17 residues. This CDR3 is CASSLTGAGGPTDTQYF. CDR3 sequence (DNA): TGTGCCAGCTCACTCACCGGAGCGGGAGGGCCCACAGATACGCAGTATTTT.

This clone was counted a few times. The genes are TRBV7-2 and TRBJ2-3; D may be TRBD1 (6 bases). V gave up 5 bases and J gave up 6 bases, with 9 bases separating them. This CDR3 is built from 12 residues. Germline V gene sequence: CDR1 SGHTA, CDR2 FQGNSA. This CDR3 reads CASSPGVDTQYF. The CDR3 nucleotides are TGTGCCAGCAGCCCAGGGGTGGATACGCAGTATTTT.

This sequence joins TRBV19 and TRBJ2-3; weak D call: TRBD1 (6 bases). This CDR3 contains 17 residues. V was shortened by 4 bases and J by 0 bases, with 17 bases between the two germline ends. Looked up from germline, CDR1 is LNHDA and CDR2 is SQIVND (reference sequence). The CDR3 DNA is TGTGCCAGTAGTAGCCACAGGGACACCCCTAGCACAGATACGCAGTATTTT. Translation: CASSSHRDTPSTDTQYF.

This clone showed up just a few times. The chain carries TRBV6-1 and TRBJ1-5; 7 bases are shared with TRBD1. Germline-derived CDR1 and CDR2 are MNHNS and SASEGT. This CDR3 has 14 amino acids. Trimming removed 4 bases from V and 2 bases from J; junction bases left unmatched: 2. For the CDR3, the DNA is TGTGCCAGCAGTGTTCAGGGGGGCAATCAGCCCCAGCATTTT. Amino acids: CASSVQGGNQPQHF.

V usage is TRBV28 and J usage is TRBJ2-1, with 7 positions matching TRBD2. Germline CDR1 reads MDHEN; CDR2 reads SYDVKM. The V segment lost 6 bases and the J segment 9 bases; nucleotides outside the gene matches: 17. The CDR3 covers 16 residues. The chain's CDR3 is CASRYRLIGGYGEQFF. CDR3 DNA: TGTGCCAGCAGATACCGCCTAATCGGGGGGTACGGTGAGCAGTTCTTC.

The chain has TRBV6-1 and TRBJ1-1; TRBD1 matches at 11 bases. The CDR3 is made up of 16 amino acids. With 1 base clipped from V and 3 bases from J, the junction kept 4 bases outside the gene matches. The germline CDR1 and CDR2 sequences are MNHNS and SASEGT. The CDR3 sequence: CASSEGTGGGYTEAFF. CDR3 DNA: TGTGCCAGCAGTGAAGGGACAGGGGGCGGGTACACTGAAGCTTTCTTT.

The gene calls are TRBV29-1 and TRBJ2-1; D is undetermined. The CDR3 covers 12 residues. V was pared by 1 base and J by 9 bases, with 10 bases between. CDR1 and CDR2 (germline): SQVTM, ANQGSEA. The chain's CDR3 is CSVEALRGEQFF. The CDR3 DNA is TGCAGCGTTGAAGCCCTCCGAGGTGAGCAGTTCTTC.

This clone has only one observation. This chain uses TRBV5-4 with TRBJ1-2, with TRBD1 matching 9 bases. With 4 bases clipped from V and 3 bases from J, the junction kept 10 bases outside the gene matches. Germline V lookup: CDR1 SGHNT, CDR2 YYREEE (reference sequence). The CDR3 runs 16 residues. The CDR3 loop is CASSPTGRDRDYGYTF. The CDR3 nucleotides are TGTGCCAGCAGCCCTACCGGCCGGGACAGGGACTATGGCTACACCTTC.

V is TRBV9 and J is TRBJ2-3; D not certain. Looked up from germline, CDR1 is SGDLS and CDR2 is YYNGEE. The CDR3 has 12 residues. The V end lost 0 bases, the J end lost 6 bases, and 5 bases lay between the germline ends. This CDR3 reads CASSVVGDTQYF. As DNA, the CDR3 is TGTGCCAGCAGCGTAGTTGGGGATACGCAGTATTTT.

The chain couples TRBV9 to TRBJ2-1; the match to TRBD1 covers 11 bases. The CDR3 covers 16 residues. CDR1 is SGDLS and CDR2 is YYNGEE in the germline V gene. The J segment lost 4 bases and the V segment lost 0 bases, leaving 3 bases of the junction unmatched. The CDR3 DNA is TGTGCCAGCAGCGTAGGAGGGACAGGGGGGTACAATGAGCAGTTCTTC. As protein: CASSVGGTGGYNEQFF.

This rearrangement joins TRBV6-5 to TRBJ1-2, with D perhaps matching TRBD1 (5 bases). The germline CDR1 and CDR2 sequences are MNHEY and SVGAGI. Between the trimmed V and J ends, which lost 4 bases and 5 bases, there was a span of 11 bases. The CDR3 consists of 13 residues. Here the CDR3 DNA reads TGTGCCAGCAGTTCCCCGTGGGGGTATGGCTACACCTTC. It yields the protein CASSSPWGYGYTF.

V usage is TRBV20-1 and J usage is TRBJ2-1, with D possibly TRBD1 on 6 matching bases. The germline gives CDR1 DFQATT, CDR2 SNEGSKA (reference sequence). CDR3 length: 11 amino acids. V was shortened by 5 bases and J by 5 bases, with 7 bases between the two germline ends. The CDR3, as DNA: TGCAGTGCTCGGACAGACAATGAGCAGTTCTTC. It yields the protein CSARTDNEQFF.

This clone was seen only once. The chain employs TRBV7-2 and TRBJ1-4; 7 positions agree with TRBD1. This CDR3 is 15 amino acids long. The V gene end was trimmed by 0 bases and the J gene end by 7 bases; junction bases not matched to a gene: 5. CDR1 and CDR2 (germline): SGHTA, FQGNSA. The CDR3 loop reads CASSLALGGGEKLFF. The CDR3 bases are TGTGCCAGCAGCTTAGCGCTAGGGGGCGGTGAAAAACTGTTTTTT.

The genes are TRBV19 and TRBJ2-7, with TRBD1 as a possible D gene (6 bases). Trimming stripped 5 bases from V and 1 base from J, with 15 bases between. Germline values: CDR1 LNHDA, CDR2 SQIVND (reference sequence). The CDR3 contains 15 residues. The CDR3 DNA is TGTGCCAGTAGTCCCAGGGGTTCTCGATCCTACGAGCAGTACTTC. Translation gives CASSPRGSRSYEQYF.

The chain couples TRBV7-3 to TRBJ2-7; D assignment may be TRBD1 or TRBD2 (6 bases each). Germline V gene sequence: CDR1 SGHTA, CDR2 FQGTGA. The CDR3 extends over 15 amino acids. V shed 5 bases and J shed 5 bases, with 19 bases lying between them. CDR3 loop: CASSPEGRGFDEQYF. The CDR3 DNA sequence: TGTGCCAGCAGCCCGGAGGGCAGGGGTTTTGACGAGCAGTACTTC.